A selection of T cell receptor beta chains follows, all from one sample in a study of shared T cell receptors in the human thymus. Data came from immunoSEQ multiplex PCR; TCRdb stores just in-frame clones and leaves some out. This table has 630,000 or so clones, 70% to 90% appearing once. The data were also submitted as part of a second study, on human thymus T cells.

What was sequenced was thymocytes. The receptor set was obtained from a boy younger than two with a congenital heart defect. The CDR3 runs from the conserved cysteine through the conserved F or W. The order of the fields is V gene, J gene, D gene, clone size, CDR3 DNA, CDR3 protein. A D gene is named only where the DNA matches it firmly. Clone size is shown for a subset of rows, as once, few, many or a class of expanded clone.

V: TRBV30
J: TRBJ2-3
D: TRBD2
size: .
DNA: TGTGCCTGGAGTGTACGGCGGGGGGGGAGCACAGATACGCAGTATTTT
CDR3: CAWSVRRGGSTDTQYF

V: TRBV19
J: TRBJ2-3
D: .
size: once
DNA: TGTGCCAGTAGTGGAGGGAAGGGACAGATTCGTTCAGATACGCAGTATTTT
CDR3: CASSGGKGQIRSDTQYF

V: TRBV11-2
J: TRBJ2-7
D: .
size: .
DNA: TGTGCCAGCAGCTGGCTCCAGCGGAAACCTCTCCACGAGCAGTACTTC
CDR3: CASSWLQRKPLHEQYF

V: TRBV4-1
J: TRBJ2-2
D: .
size: .
DNA: TGCGCCAGCAGCCAAGTTTTTTCAGGGGCCGGGGAGCTGTTTTTT
CDR3: CASSQVFSGAGELFF

V: TRBV6-5
J: TRBJ2-7
D: .
size: .
DNA: TGTGCCAGCAGTTACTCGACCCTGGCGGGCGCCTACGAGCAGTACTTC
CDR3: CASSYSTLAGAYEQYF

V: TRBV4-3
J: TRBJ2-7
D: TRBD2
size: .
DNA: TGCGCCAGCAGCCAAGATAAATGGCGGGGGGCCTACGAGCAGTACTTC
CDR3: CASSQDKWRGAYEQYF

V: TRBV6-1
J: TRBJ2-1
D: TRBD2
size: .
DNA: TGTGCCAGCACTAGCGGGAGAGGTGAGCAGTTCTTC
CDR3: CASTSGRGEQFF

V: TRBV6-1
J: TRBJ1-1
D: .
size: .
DNA: TGTGCCAGCAGTGGGAGGGGGGGCGAGGAGACTGAAGCTTTCTTT
CDR3: CASSGRGGEETEAFF

V: TRBV10-3
J: TRBJ2-7
D: TRBD1
size: .
DNA: TGTGCCATCAGTGAGGTTGGGACAGGCCCCTACGAGCAGTACTTC
CDR3: CAISEVGTGPYEQYF

V: TRBV30
J: TRBJ1-1
D: .
size: .
DNA: TGTGCCTGGGGGACTCCTGAAGCTTTCTTT
CDR3: CAWGTPEAFF

V: TRBV7-6
J: TRBJ2-7
D: .
size: .
DNA: TGTGCCAGCAGCCCCTACAGGGCAGGGAACGAGCAGTACTTC
CDR3: CASSPYRAGNEQYF

V: TRBV7-2
J: TRBJ1-2
D: TRBD1
size: few
DNA: TGTGCCAGCAGCTCTCCGGGACAGGGCGCGTCGGGTGGCTACACCTTC
CDR3: CASSSPGQGASGGYTF

V: TRBV27
J: TRBJ1-6
D: TRBD1
size: .
DNA: TGTGCCAGCAGTTTATCCCTTCACAGGGGGCACTATAATTCACCCCTCCACTTT
CDR3: CASSLSLHRGHYNSPLHF

V: TRBV4-1
J: TRBJ2-7
D: TRBD2
size: .
DNA: TGCGCCAGCAGCCTCCACGACCCGGGCCCTACGGGGGGCTACGAGCAGTACTTC
CDR3: CASSLHDPGPTGGYEQYF

V: TRBV14
J: TRBJ2-7
D: .
size: .
DNA: TGTGCCAGCAGCCACGACGATAAGGACAGTTCCTACGAGCAGTACTTC
CDR3: CASSHDDKDSSYEQYF

V: TRBV9
J: TRBJ2-2
D: .
size: .
DNA: TGTGCCAGCAGCGTAGGGGGAGGCACCGGGGAGCTGTTTTTT
CDR3: CASSVGGGTGELFF

V: TRBV30
J: TRBJ1-5
D: .
size: .
DNA: TGTGCCTGGAGTGTCGGCCGGGCACAGCAACCCACTAGAAGCAATCAGCCCCAGCATTTT
CDR3: CAWSVGRAQQPTRSNQPQHF

V: TRBV5-1
J: TRBJ2-3
D: .
size: .
DNA: TGCGCCAGCAGCCGGACAGAAACGAGCACAGATACGCAGTATTTT
CDR3: CASSRTETSTDTQYF

V: TRBV28
J: TRBJ2-1
D: TRBD2
size: .
DNA: TGTGCCAGCAGTCCCCACTGGGTGGCGGGAGGGGGGAATGAGCAGTTCTTC
CDR3: CASSPHWVAGGGNEQFF

V: TRBV10-2
J: TRBJ2-7
D: TRBD1
size: .
DNA: TGCGCCAGCACCAACCGGGACAGGGCCTCCTACGAGCAGTACTTC
CDR3: CASTNRDRASYEQYF

V: TRBV27
J: TRBJ2-7
D: .
size: .
DNA: TGTGCCAGCAGTTACCGGGACAACTACGAGCAGTACTTC
CDR3: CASSYRDNYEQYF

V: TRBV10-2
J: TRBJ1-2
D: TRBD1
size: .
DNA: TGCGCCAGCTCCCGGGGACAGAGTTATGGCTACACCTTC
CDR3: CASSRGQSYGYTF

V: TRBV5-1
J: TRBJ2-5
D: .
size: .
DNA: TGCGCCAGCAGTGGTCAGGGGACATCAAGGAAGACCCAGTACTTC
CDR3: CASSGQGTSRKTQYF

V: TRBV28
J: TRBJ1-4
D: .
size: .
DNA: TGTGCCAGCACCCTCAGGGTCCTCAAACTGTTTTTT
CDR3: CASTLRVLKLFF

V: TRBV7-4
J: TRBJ1-2
D: .
size: .
DNA: TGTGCCAGCAGCTTAGAATCCCAGGGGTTCGCTAACTATGGCTACACCTTC
CDR3: CASSLESQGFANYGYTF

V: TRBV14
J: TRBJ2-6
D: TRBD1
size: .
DNA: TGTGCCAGCTCCGGGACAGGGGTCTCTGGGGCCAACGTCCTGACTTTC
CDR3: CASSGTGVSGANVLTF

V: TRBV28
J: TRBJ2-2
D: .
size: .
DNA: TGTGCCAGCAGGAAACTGGGACAGAACACCGGGGAGCTGTTTTTT
CDR3: CASRKLGQNTGELFF

V: TRBV28
J: TRBJ2-7
D: .
size: .
DNA: TGTGCCAGCAGCTCACTTAAGGGGCCGGGCAGCTCCTACGAGCAGTACTTC
CDR3: CASSSLKGPGSSYEQYF

V: TRBV19
J: TRBJ1-5
D: TRBD1
size: once
DNA: TGTGCCAGCCGGGACAGCGATAGCAATCAGCCCCAGCATTTT
CDR3: CASRDSDSNQPQHF

V: TRBV11-2
J: TRBJ2-5
D: .
size: .
DNA: TGTGCCAGCAGCCCCCAGACAGTCCTCCAAGAGACCCAGTACTTC
CDR3: CASSPQTVLQETQYF

V: TRBV9
J: TRBJ2-5
D: .
size: .
DNA: TGTGCCAGCAGCACAAACCGGGACTACCAAGAGACCCAGTACTTC
CDR3: CASSTNRDYQETQYF

V: TRBV28
J: TRBJ1-4
D: TRBD1
size: .
DNA: TGTGCCAGCAGCCCCGGGACAGATGAAAAACTGTTTTTT
CDR3: CASSPGTDEKLFF

V: TRBV7-2
J: TRBJ1-5
D: TRBD1
size: .
DNA: TGTGCCAGCAGCCCCACCCCCCGACAGGGTTACAATCAGCCCCAGCATTTT
CDR3: CASSPTPRQGYNQPQHF

V: TRBV5-4
J: TRBJ1-1
D: .
size: once
DNA: TGTGCCAGCAGCTTAACAGGGAACACTGAAGCTTTCTTT
CDR3: CASSLTGNTEAFF

V: TRBV27
J: TRBJ1-5
D: .
size: .
DNA: TGTGCCAGCATGGGTAGGAGGGAATTTTATAGCAATCAGCCCCAGCATTTT
CDR3: CASMGRREFYSNQPQHF

V: TRBV2
J: TRBJ2-3
D: TRBD2
size: .
DNA: TGTGCCAGCAGTGGGAGCGGGAGGGAAGATACGCAGTATTTT
CDR3: CASSGSGREDTQYF

V: TRBV28
J: TRBJ2-5
D: TRBD2
size: .
DNA: TGTGCCAGCAGTTTAGGAGGGGGGACTAGCGGGCAAGCGAATGGGGAGACCCAGTACTTC
CDR3: CASSLGGGTSGQANGETQYF

V: TRBV11-2
J: TRBJ2-1
D: TRBD2
size: .
DNA: TGTGCCAGCAGCTTAAACCTCCTAGCGGGGGCCGATAATGAGCAGTTCTTC
CDR3: CASSLNLLAGADNEQFF

V: TRBV2
J: TRBJ1-5
D: .
size: .
DNA: TGTGCCAGCAGTAAAGGGGAGGGGACCCATAGCAATCAGCCCCAGCATTTT
CDR3: CASSKGEGTHSNQPQHF

V: TRBV7-9
J: TRBJ2-1
D: .
size: .
DNA: TGTGCCAGCAGCTTATCGAAAGGAGGACGGGTTTTGTATGAGCAGTTCTTC
CDR3: CASSLSKGGRVLYEQFF

V: TRBV4-1
J: TRBJ1-4
D: TRBD1
size: .
DNA: TGCGCCAGCAGCCAAGATGGGACAGGGGTAGTGACTAATGAAAAACTGTTTTTT
CDR3: CASSQDGTGVVTNEKLFF